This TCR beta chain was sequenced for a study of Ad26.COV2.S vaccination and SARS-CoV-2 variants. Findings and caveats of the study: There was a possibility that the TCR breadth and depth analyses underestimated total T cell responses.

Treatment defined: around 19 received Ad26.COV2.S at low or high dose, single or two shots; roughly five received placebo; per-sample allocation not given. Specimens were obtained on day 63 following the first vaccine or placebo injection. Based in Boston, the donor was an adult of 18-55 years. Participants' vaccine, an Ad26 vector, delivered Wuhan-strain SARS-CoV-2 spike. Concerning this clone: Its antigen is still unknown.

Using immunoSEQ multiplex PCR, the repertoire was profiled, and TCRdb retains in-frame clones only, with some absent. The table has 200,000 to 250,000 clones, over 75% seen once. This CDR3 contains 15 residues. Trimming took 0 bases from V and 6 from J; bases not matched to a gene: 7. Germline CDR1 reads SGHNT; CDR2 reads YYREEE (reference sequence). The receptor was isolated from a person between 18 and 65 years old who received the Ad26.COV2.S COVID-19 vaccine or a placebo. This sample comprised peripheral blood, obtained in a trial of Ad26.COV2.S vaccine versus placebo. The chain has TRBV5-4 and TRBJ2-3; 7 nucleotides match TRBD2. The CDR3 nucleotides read TGTGCCAGCAGCTTGGGGGTACTAGCGAGCGATACGCAGTATTTT. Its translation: CASSLGVLASDTQYF.